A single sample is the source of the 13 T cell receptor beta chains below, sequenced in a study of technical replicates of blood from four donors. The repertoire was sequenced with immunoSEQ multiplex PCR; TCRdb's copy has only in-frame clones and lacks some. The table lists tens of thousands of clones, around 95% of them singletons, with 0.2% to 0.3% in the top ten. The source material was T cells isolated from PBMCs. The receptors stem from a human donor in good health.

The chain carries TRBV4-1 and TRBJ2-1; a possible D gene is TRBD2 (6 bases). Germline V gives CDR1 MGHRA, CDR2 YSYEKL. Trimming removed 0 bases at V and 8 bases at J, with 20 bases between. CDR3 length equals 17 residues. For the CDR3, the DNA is TGCGCCAGCAGCCAAGATCCAGGGACTTTTTCGAACGATGAGCAGTTCTTC. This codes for CASSQDPGTFSNDEQFF.

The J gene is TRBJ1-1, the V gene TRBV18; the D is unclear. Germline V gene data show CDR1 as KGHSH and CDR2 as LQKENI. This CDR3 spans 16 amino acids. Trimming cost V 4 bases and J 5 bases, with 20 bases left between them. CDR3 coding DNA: TGTGCCAGCTCACTAACCACCATCGGGAGGAAAACTGAAGCTTTCTTT. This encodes CASSLTTIGRKTEAFF. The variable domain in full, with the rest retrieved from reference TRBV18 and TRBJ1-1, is NAGVMQNPRHLVRRRGQEARLRCSPMKGHSHVYWYRQLPEEGLKFMVYLQKENIIDESGMPKERFSAEFPKEGPSILRIQQVVRGDSAAYFCASSLTTIGRKTEAFFGQGTRLTVV.

The CDR3 coding sequence is TGTGCCAGCAGCTCCGGGACTAGCGGGAGGGCCGGAGAGACCCAGTACTTC. Protein: CASSSGTSGRAGETQYF. This chain uses TRBV7-9 with TRBJ2-5, with 16 positions matching TRBD2. With V trimmed by 4 bases and J by 4 bases, 6 bases remained unmatched. Per the germline V gene, CDR1 is SEHNR and CDR2 is FQNEAQ (reference sequence). This CDR3 is 17 amino acids long.

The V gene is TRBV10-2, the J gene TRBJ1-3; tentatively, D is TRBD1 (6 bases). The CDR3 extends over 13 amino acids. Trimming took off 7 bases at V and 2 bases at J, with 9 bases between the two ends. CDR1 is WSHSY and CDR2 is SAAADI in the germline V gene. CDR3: CASNSGAGNTIYF. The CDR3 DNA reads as TGCGCCAGCAACTCAGGGGCTGGAAACACCATATATTTT.

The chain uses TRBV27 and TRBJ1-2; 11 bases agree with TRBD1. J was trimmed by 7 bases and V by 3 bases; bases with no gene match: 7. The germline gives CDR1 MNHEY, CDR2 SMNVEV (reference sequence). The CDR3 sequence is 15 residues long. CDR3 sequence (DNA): TGTGCCAGCAGTTTTTCCGGGACAGGGGGTTCTGGCTACACCTTC. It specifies CASSFSGTGGSGYTF.

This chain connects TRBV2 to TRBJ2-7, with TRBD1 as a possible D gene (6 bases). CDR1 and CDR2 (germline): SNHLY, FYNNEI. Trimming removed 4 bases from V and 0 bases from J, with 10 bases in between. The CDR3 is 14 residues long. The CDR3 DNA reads TGTGCCAGCAGTGCACAGGGTGTCTCCTACGAGCAGTACTTC. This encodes CASSAQGVSYEQYF.

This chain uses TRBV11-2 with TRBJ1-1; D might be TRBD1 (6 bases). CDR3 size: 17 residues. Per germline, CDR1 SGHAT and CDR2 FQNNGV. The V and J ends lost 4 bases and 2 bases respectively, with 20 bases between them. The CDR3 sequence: CASSSPVGQTKNTEAFF. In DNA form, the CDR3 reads TGTGCCAGCAGCTCCCCGGTAGGACAGACAAAAAACACTGAAGCTTTCTTT.

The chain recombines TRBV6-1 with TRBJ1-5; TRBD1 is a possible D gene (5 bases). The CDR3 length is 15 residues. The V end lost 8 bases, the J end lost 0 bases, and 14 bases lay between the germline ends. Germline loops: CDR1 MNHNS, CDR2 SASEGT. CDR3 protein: CASSRGLISNQPQHF. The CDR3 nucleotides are TGTGCCAGCTCAAGGGGTCTTATTAGCAATCAGCCCCAGCATTTT.

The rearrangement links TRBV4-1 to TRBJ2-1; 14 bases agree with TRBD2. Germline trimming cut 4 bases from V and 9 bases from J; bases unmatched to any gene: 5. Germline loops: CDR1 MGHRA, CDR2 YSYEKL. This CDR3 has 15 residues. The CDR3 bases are TGCGCCAGCAGCCCGGGACTAGCGGGAGTCGGTGAGCAGTTCTTC. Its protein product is CASSPGLAGVGEQFF.

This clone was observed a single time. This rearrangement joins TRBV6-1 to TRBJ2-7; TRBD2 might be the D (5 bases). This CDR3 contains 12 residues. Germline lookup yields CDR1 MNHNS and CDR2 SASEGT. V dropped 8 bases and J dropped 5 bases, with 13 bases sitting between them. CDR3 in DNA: TGTGCCAGCGAGGACGGGCGGGACGAGCAGTACTTC. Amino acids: CASEDGRDEQYF.

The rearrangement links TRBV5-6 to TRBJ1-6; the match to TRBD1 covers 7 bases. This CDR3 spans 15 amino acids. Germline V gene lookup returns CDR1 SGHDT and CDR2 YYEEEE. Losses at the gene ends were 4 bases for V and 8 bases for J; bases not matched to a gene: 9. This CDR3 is CASSPTGNGHSPLHF. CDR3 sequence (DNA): TGTGCCAGCAGCCCGACAGGGAACGGGCATTCACCCCTCCACTTT.

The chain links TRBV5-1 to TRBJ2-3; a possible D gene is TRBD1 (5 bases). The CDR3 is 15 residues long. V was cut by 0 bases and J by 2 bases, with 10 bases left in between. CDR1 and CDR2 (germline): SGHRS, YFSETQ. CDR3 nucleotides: TGCGCCAGCAGCTTGGAGGGGATGCCCACAGATACGCAGTATTTT. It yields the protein CASSLEGMPTDTQYF.

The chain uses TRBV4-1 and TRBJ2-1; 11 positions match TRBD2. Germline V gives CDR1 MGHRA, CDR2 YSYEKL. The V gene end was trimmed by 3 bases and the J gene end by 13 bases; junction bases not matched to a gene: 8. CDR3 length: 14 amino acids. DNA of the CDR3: TGCGCCAGCAGCCACCCCCCTAGCGGGAGGTTACAGTTCTTC. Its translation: CASSHPPSGRLQFF.